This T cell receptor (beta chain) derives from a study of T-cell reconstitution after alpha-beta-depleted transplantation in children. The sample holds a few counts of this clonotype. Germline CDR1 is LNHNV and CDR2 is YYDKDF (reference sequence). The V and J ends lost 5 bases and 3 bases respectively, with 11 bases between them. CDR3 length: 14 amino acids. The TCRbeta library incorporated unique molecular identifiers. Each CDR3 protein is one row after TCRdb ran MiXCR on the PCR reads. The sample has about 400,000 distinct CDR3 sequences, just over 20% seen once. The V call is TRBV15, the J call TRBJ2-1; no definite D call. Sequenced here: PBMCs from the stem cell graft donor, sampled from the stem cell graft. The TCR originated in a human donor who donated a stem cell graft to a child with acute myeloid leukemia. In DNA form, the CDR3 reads TGTGCCACCAGCGGGTCGTTAGACTACAATGAGCAGTTCTTC. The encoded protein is CATSGSLDYNEQFF.